These 27 T cell receptor beta chains were sequenced from one sample in a study of blood T cell repertoires in COVID-19. The data were produced by immunoSEQ multiplex PCR, yet TCRdb's version contains in-frame clones alone and is incomplete. This table holds approximately 330,000 clones, 87% found once. The sample taken for sequencing was peripheral blood. The receptors shown here come from a man younger than 45 with COVID-19, enrolled during active disease.

The chain links TRBV6-2 or TRBV6-3 to TRBJ1-5; TRBD1 aligns across 10 bases. V dropped 2 bases and J dropped 8; count of bases not matched to a gene: 9. This CDR3 spans 16 amino acids. The germline V gene encodes CDR1 MNHEY and CDR2 SVGEGT. The CDR3 loop reads CASSYPTGTGAKPQHF. CDR3 sequence (DNA): TGTGCCAGCAGTTACCCGACCGGGACAGGGGCGAAGCCCCAGCATTTT.

The chain uses TRBV30 and TRBJ2-3; D might be TRBD1 (6 bases). The CDR3 covers 15 residues. Germline assignment: CDR1 GTSNPN and CDR2 SVGIG (reference sequence). The V end was cut by 2 bases, the J end by 1 base, with 13 bases between. CDR3 in amino acids: CAWSYRAGGTDTQYF. In nucleotides, the CDR3 is TGTGCCTGGAGTTACAGGGCCGGGGGCACAGATACGCAGTATTTT. Filled out from reference TRBV30 and TRBJ2-3, the complete variable domain reads SQTIHQWPATLVQPVGSPLSLECTVEGTSNPNLYWYRQAAGRGLQLLFYSVGIGQISSEVPQNLSASRPQDRQFILSSKKLLLSDSGFYLCAWSYRAGGTDTQYFGPGTRLTVL.

The V call is TRBV5-1, the J call TRBJ2-1; D not resolved. Trimming cost V 0 bases and J 8 bases, with 15 bases left between them. The V gene's germline CDR1 is SGHRS and CDR2 YFSETQ. The CDR3 loop spans 15 amino acids. DNA for the CDR3: TGCGCCAGCAGCTTGGACGGGTCCGTCGCGTATGAGCAGTTCTTC. Residues: CASSLDGSVAYEQFF. The complete variable domain, with remaining parts taken from reference TRBV5-1 and TRBJ2-1, reads KAGVTQTPRYLIKTRGQQVTLSCSPISGHRSVSWYQQTPGQGLQFLFEYFSETQRNKGNFPGRFSGRQFSNSRSEMNVSTLELGDSALYLCASSLDGSVAYEQFFGPGTRLTVL.

The chain is built from TRBV7-2 and TRBJ1-3, with D perhaps matching TRBD1 (5 bases). This CDR3 region has 15 residues. V lost 2 bases and J 2 bases, leaving 10 bases between the germline ends. Germline lookup yields CDR1 SGHTA and CDR2 FQGNSA. CDR3 sequence (DNA): TGTGCCAGCAGCTTATTGCGGGGGGCTGGAAACACCATATATTTT. Translation: CASSLLRGAGNTIYF.

A remark on this clone: At the DNA level, this CDR3 is encoded by other sequences in the same sample as well. The chain couples TRBV9 to TRBJ2-7; TRBD1 matches at 7 bases. The CDR3 is 14 amino acids. CDR1 is SGDLS, CDR2 YYNGEE, per germline. J was trimmed by 3 bases and V by 0 bases; bases with no gene match: 3. The CDR3, as DNA: TGTGCCAGCAGCGTAGGGGACAGAGGCTACGAGCAGTACTTC. It is translated as CASSVGDRGYEQYF.

The chain couples TRBV27 to TRBJ2-3, with TRBD2 as a possible D gene (6 bases). V was clipped by 5 bases and J by 2 bases, with 17 bases between them. Germline loops: CDR1 MNHEY, CDR2 SMNVEV (reference sequence). The CDR3 is 16 residues long. The CDR3 is CASSPIRGTFTDTQYF. DNA of the CDR3: TGTGCCAGCAGTCCCATCCGGGGGACCTTCACAGATACGCAGTATTTT.

The J gene is TRBJ2-7, the V gene TRBV13; D is perhaps TRBD2 (7 bases). Trimming left V 6 bases short and J 2 bases short, with 14 bases between. The CDR3 is 14 residues long. CDR1 and CDR2 (germline): PRHDT, FYEKMQ (reference sequence). The CDR3 DNA sequence: TGTGCCAGCAGAATAGGGGGGGGGACCTACGAGCAGTACTTC. It translates to CASRIGGGTYEQYF.

The chain recombines TRBV25-1 with TRBJ1-6, with D hard to call. The CDR3 extends over 14 amino acids. Germline CDR1 MGHDK, CDR2 SYGVNS. Between the trimmed V and J ends, which lost 5 bases and 7 bases, there was a span of 12 bases. The CDR3: CASSFVQANSPLHF. The CDR3 nucleotides are TGTGCCAGCAGTTTCGTCCAGGCCAATTCACCCCTCCACTTT.

To note about this clone: The junction differs from germline at one of its ends, possibly a read error. The V call is TRBV19, the J call TRBJ2-3, with TRBD1 matching 9 bases. The CDR3 runs to 19 residues. Germline assignment: CDR1 LNHDA and CDR2 SQIVND (reference sequence). CDR3 nucleotides: TGTGCCAGTAATATAACAGGGGGCGAAAAAGTTCATAGCACAGATACGCAGTATTTT. This sequence encodes CASNITGGEKVHSTDTQYF.

The chain uses TRBV30 and TRBJ1-2; 8 nucleotides agree with TRBD1. After removal of 3 bases from V and 0 bases from J, the junction contained 3 bases not matched to a gene. The CDR3 contains 14 residues. CDR1 and CDR2 from the germline V gene are GTSNPN and SVGIG (reference sequence). CDR3 coding DNA: TGTGCCTGGAGAATACAGGGGGCTAACTATGGCTACACCTTC. Its protein product is CAWRIQGANYGYTF.

This chain links TRBV7-3 with TRBJ1-1; TRBD1 is a possible D gene (6 bases). Germline loops: CDR1 SGHTA, CDR2 FQGTGA. V dropped 2 bases and J dropped 1 base, with 11 bases sitting between them. This CDR3 is 15 amino acids long. The CDR3 reads CASSLQGWSNTEAFF. The CDR3 nucleotides read TGTGCCAGCAGCTTACAGGGGTGGTCGAACACTGAAGCTTTCTTT.

The V and J genes are TRBV19 and TRBJ2-1; 10 nucleotides line up with TRBD2. The junction had 4 bases not matched to a gene; V was cut back by 0 bases and J by 2 bases. This CDR3 region has 17 residues. The germline V gene has CDR1 LNHDA and CDR2 SQIVND (reference sequence). The CDR3 DNA reads TGTGCCAGTAGTATAGAAGGACTAGCGGAGCCCTACAATGAGCAGTTCTTC. Its protein product is CASSIEGLAEPYNEQFF.

The rearrangement links TRBV5-4 to TRBJ1-1; D not certain. Between the trimmed V and J ends, which lost 4 bases and 3 bases, there was a span of 10 bases. In germline, CDR1 is SGHNT, CDR2 YYREEE (reference sequence). The CDR3 is 13 residues long. CDR3 bases: TGTGCCAGCAGCGCCCCTATTCACACTGAAGCTTTCTTT. It specifies CASSAPIHTEAFF. Full variable domain (rest looked up from reference TRBV5-4 and TRBJ1-1): ETGVTQSPTHLIKTRGQQVTLRCSSQSGHNTVSWYQQALGQGPQFIFQYYREEENGRGNFPPRFSGLQFPNYSSELNVNALELDDSALYLCASSAPIHTEAFFGQGTRLTVV.

V usage is TRBV5-6 and J usage is TRBJ1-6; 11 bases match TRBD1. In germline, CDR1 is SGHDT, CDR2 YYEEEE. The ends lost 1 base at V and 9 bases at J; junction bases unmatched: 12. The CDR3 totals 18 residues. This CDR3 is CASSLYGGTGGVGSPLHF. The CDR3 bases are TGTGCCAGCAGCTTGTATGGGGGGACAGGGGGAGTAGGTTCACCCCTCCACTTT.

CDR3 bases: TGTGCCAGCAGTAGTCGACTAGCGGGAGGGCCGTCGAACAATGAGCAGTTCTTC. This encodes CASSSRLAGGPSNNEQFF. The V and J genes are TRBV28 and TRBJ2-1, with 14 bases lining up with TRBD2. Germline V gene lookup returns CDR1 MDHEN and CDR2 SYDVKM. The CDR3 has 18 amino acids. With 5 bases clipped from V and 5 bases from J, the junction kept 11 bases outside the gene matches.

The rearrangement uses TRBV7-3 and TRBJ1-4; tentatively, D is TRBD1 (5 bases). CDR3 size: 13 residues. CDR1 is SGHTA, CDR2 FQGTGA, per germline. V was clipped by 4 bases and J by 4 bases, with 7 bases between them. The CDR3 is CASSSTVNEKLFF. CDR3 coding DNA: TGTGCCAGCAGCTCGACAGTTAATGAAAAACTGTTTTTT.

This chain uses TRBV5-1 with TRBJ2-1; 14 bases fit TRBD2. CDR1 and CDR2 (germline): SGHRS, YFSETQ. The CDR3 loop spans 14 amino acids. Germline trimming cut 4 bases from V and 12 bases from J; bases unmatched to any gene: 6. The CDR3 loop reads CASSNGLAGGRQFF. The CDR3 DNA is TGCGCCAGCAGCAACGGACTAGCGGGGGGACGGCAGTTCTTC. The full variable domain, completed using reference TRBV5-1 and TRBJ2-1, is KAGVTQTPRYLIKTRGQQVTLSCSPISGHRSVSWYQQTPGQGLQFLFEYFSETQRNKGNFPGRFSGRQFSNSRSEMNVSTLELGDSALYLCASSNGLAGGRQFFGPGTRLTVL.

The chain recombines TRBV4-2 with TRBJ1-1; the D is unclear. V was cut by 1 base and J by 1 base, with 7 bases left in between. CDR1 and CDR2 (germline): LGHNA, YNFKEQ. This CDR3 is built from 14 residues. CDR3 protein: CASSQGGRNTEAFF. The CDR3 nucleotides read TGTGCCAGCAGCCAAGGAGGTAGGAACACTGAAGCTTTCTTT.

The CDR3 sequence: CASSLRQQNTEAFF. The CDR3 bases are TGCGCCAGCAGCCTACGACAGCAGAACACTGAAGCTTTCTTT. The V and J genes are TRBV5-1 and TRBJ1-1, with D perhaps matching TRBD1 (5 bases). In germline, CDR1 is SGHRS, CDR2 YFSETQ. V was shortened by 4 bases and J by 1 base, with 11 bases between the two germline ends. The CDR3 is 14 amino acids. Looking up the rest from reference TRBV5-1 and TRBJ1-1 gives the full variable domain: KAGVTQTPRYLIKTRGQQVTLSCSPISGHRSVSWYQQTPGQGLQFLFEYFSETQRNKGNFPGRFSGRQFSNSRSEMNVSTLELGDSALYLCASSLRQQNTEAFFGQGTRLTVV.

The chain joins TRBV7-6 to TRBJ2-5; 7 nucleotides agree with TRBD2. The V and J ends lost 4 bases and 5 bases, in that order; junction bases with no gene match: 10. Germline CDR1 SGHVS, CDR2 FNYEAQ. This CDR3 has 15 residues. The CDR3 DNA follows: TGTGCCAGCAGCTATGGTGGGGGGGTCGCGGAGACCCAGTACTTC. This codes for CASSYGGGVAETQYF. Full variable domain (remainder filled in from reference TRBV7-6 and TRBJ2-5): GAGVSQSPRYKVTKRGQDVALRCDPISGHVSLYWYRQALGQGPEFLTYFNYEAQQDKSGLPNDRFSAERPEGSISTLTIQRTEQRDSAMYRCASSYGGGVAETQYFGPGTRLLVL.

V gene TRBV7-3 combines with J gene TRBJ2-2; D is uncertain. The CDR3 totals 12 residues. CDR1 SGHTA and CDR2 FQGTGA come from the germline V gene. Deletions cut 2 bases from V and 8 bases from J, with 6 bases between. The CDR3 loop is CASSLVPGELFF. CDR3 in DNA: TGTGCCAGCAGCTTAGTTCCAGGGGAGCTGTTTTTT.

The rearrangement links TRBV7-2 to TRBJ1-2; D may be TRBD1 (6 bases). The CDR3 length is 13 residues. Germline lookup yields CDR1 SGHTA and CDR2 FQGNSA. The V and J ends lost 3 bases and 6 bases respectively, with 11 bases between them. CDR3 sequence (DNA): TGTGCCAGCAGCTTCACAGGGTCCGATGGCTACACCTTC. Its protein is CASSFTGSDGYTF.

The rearrangement links TRBV5-1 to TRBJ1-2, with D perhaps TRBD1 (5 bases). This CDR3 has 16 residues. CDR1 is SGHRS, CDR2 YFSETQ, per germline. V was clipped by 0 bases and J by 6 bases, with 18 bases between them. Here the CDR3 reads CASSLGDRGGYDGYTF. CDR3 DNA sequence: TGCGCCAGCAGCTTGGGGGACCGGGGAGGTTATGATGGCTACACCTTC.

The chain couples TRBV4-1 to TRBJ1-2; 9 nucleotides agree with TRBD1. V was clipped by 0 bases and J by 1 base; unmatched bases: 6. Germline CDR1 and CDR2: MGHRA and YSYEKL. This CDR3 spans 17 amino acids. CDR3: CASSQEWGQGVNYGYTF. The CDR3 region has the DNA TGCGCCAGCAGCCAAGAATGGGGACAGGGAGTTAACTATGGCTACACCTTC.

This sequence joins TRBV2 and TRBJ2-7, with TRBD1 matching 9 bases. After removal of 9 bases from V and 1 base from J, the junction contained 7 bases not matched to a gene. The CDR3 loop spans 14 amino acids. From germline, CDR1 is SNHLY and CDR2 FYNNEI. The CDR3: CASTPGQGSYEQYF. As DNA, the CDR3 is TGTGCCAGTACCCCGGGACAGGGATCCTACGAGCAGTACTTC.

The chain uses TRBV15 and TRBJ2-5; a weak D match, TRBD1 (6 bases). The ends were cut back, 7 bases at V and 2 bases at J, with 17 bases in the middle. CDR1 and CDR2 (germline): LNHNV, YYDKDF (reference sequence). The CDR3 is made up of 15 amino acids. As DNA, the CDR3 is TGTGCCACCACCAAGACCGACAGGATTCAAGAGACCCAGTACTTC. Translated: CATTKTDRIQETQYF. Combining the CDR3 with reference TRBV15 and TRBJ2-5 gives the whole variable domain DAMVIQNPRYQVTQFGKPVTLSCSQTLNHNVMYWYQQKSSQAPKLLFHYYDKDFNNEADTPDNFQSRRPNTSFCFLDIRSPGLGDTAMYLCATTKTDRIQETQYFGPGTRLLVL.

Only one count was recorded for this clone. The chain is built from TRBV7-2 and TRBJ2-7, with 12 bases matching TRBD1. The germline CDR1 and CDR2 sequences are SGHTA and FQGNSA. J was trimmed by 3 bases and V by 2 bases; bases with no gene match: 5. The CDR3 spans 16 residues. The CDR3 nucleotides are TGTGCCAGCAGCTTACACGGGACAGGGGGCAACTACGAGCAGTACTTC. It yields the protein CASSLHGTGGNYEQYF. The full variable domain, with the rest looked up from reference TRBV7-2 and TRBJ2-7, is GAGVSQSPSNKVTEKGKDVELRCDPISGHTALYWYRQSLGQGLEFLIYFQGNSAPDKSGLPSDRFSAERTGGSVSTLTIQRTQQEDSAVYLCASSLHGTGGNYEQYFGPGTRLTVT.